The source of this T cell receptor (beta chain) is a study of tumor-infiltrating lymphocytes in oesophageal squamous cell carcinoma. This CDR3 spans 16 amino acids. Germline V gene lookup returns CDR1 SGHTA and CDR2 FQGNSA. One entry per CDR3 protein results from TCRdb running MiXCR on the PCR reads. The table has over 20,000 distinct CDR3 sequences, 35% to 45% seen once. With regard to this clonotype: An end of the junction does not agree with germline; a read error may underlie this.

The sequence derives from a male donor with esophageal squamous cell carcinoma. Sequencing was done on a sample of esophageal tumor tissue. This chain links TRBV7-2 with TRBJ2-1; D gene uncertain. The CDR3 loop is CASSLDSRRNNSPLHF. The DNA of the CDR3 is TGTGCCAGCAGCTTAGACTCGAGGCGTAACAATTCACCCCTCCACTTC.